This is a list of T cell receptor beta chains from one sample in a study of cytomegalovirus exposure and HLA in healthy donors. TCRdb's table, derived via immunoSEQ multiplex PCR, lists solely in-frame clones and lacks some. The sample includes some 120,000 clones, about three quarters of them seen just once. Sample: PBMCs. Source of these receptors: a man aged 30 to 45 in good health and CMV-seronegative. CDR3s include the opening cysteine and the closing phenylalanine or tryptophan. A D gene is named only where the DNA matches it firmly.

j_gene,d_gene,v_gene,CDR3nt,CDR3aa
TRBJ1-2,NA,TRBV7-3,TGTGCCAGCAGCTCAAACGGGGTTGGGTATGGCTACACCTTC,CASSSNGVGYGYTF
TRBJ1-1,NA,TRBV29-1,TGCAGCGTCCCCAGGGTGGGGGCTGGCAGCTCTGAAGCTTTCTTT,CSVPRVGAGSSEAFF
TRBJ2-5,TRBD2,TRBV18,TGTGCCAGCTCACTACGGTTACTAGCGGACCAAGAGACCCAGTACTTC,CASSLRLLADQETQYF
TRBJ1-1,NA,TRBV27,TGTGCCAGCAGTCAGAAAAACACTGAAGCTTTCTTT,CASSQKNTEAFF
TRBJ1-1,TRBD1,TRBV19,TGTGCCAGTAGTATATGGGACAGGAACACTGAAGCTTTCTTT,CASSIWDRNTEAFF
TRBJ2-2,NA,TRBV4-1,TGCGCCAGCAGCCAATCCCCCGAGTCTCGGACCGGGGAGCTGTTTTTT,CASSQSPESRTGELFF
TRBJ1-1,NA,TRBV6-5,TGTGCCAGCAGTTACGGGGGGGCCAAAGCTTTCTTT,CASSYGGAKAFF
TRBJ2-1,TRBD2,TRBV7-6,TGTGCCAGCAGCTTCCTAGCGGGCTCCTACAATGAGCAGTTCTTC,CASSFLAGSYNEQFF
TRBJ1-1,TRBD1,TRBV7-3,TGTGCCAGCAGCGAACAGGGGGCCACTGAAGCTTTCTTT,CASSEQGATEAFF
TRBJ2-2,TRBD2,TRBV4-1,TGCGCCAGCAGCCAAAAAAGGGAGGGGACCGGGGAGCTGTTTTTT,CASSQKREGTGELFF
TRBJ2-2,TRBD1,TRBV5-1,TGCGCCAGCGGTTCCGGGACAGTAAACACCGGGGAGCTGTTTTTT,CASGSGTVNTGELFF
TRBJ1-2,NA,TRBV4-1,TGCGCCAGCAGCCAAGAGGGGCTGCCTAACTATGGCTACACCTTC,CASSQEGLPNYGYTF